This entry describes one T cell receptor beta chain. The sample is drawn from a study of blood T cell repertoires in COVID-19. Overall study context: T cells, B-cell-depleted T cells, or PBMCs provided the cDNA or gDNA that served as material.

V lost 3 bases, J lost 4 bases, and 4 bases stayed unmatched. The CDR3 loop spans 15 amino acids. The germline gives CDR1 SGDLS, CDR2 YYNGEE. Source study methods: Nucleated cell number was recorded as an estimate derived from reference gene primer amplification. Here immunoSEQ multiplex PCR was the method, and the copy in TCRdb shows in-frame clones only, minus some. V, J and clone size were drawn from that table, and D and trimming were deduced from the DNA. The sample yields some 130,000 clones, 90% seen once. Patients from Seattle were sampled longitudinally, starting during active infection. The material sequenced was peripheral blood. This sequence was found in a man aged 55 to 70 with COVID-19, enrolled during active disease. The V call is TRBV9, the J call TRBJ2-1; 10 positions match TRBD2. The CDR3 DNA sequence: TGTGCCAGCAGCGGGGGACTAGCGATTTACAATGAGCAGTTCTTC. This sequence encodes CASSGGLAIYNEQFF.